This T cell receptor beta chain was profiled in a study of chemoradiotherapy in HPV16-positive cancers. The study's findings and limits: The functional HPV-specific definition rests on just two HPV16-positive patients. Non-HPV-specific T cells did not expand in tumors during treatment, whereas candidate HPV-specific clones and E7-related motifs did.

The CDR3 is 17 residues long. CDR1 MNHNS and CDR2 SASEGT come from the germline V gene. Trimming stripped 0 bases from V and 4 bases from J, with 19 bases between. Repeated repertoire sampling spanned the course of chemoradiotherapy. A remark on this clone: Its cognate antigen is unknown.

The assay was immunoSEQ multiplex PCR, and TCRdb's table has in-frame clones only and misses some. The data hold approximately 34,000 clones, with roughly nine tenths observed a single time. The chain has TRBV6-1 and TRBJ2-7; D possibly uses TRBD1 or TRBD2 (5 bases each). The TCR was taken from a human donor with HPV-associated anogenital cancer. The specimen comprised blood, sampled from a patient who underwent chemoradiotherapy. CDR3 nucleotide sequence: TGTGCCAGCAGTGAAGCGCTCCTCCCGGGGCTAAAGTACGAGCAGTACTTC. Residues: CASSEALLPGLKYEQYF.